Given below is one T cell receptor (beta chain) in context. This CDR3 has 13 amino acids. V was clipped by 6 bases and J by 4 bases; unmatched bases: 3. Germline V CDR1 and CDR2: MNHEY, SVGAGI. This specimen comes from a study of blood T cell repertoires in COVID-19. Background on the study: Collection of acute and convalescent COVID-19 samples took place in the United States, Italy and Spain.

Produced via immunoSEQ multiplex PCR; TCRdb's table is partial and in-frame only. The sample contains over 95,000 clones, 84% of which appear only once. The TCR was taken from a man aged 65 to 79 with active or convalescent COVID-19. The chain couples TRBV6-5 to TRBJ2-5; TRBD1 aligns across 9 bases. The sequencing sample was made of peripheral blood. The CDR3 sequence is CASRQTGGETQYF. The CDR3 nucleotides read TGTGCCAGCAGGCAGACAGGGGGAGAGACCCAGTACTTC.